This T cell receptor beta chain was identified during a study of T cells in Graves' hyperthyroidism and ophthalmopathy. Study-level findings and limits: Model-based prediction identified ophthalmopathy a median about 6.8 months prior to its onset. Clonotypes that were expanded in thyroid above 0.001 mostly appeared in blood too.

This clonotype was counted many times. The antigen is unknown. The CDR3 length is 18 residues. CDR1 and CDR2 (germline): LGHDT, YNNKEL (reference sequence). Trimming left V 0 bases short and J 5 bases short, with 20 bases between. It was RNA transcripts that yielded the amplified TCR beta CDR3 regions. An initial round of RT-PCR targeting the TCR CDR3 relied on the HTBI primer set. TCRdb passed the multiplex PCR reads through MiXCR, listing each CDR3 protein once. This sample has about 200,000 distinct CDR3 sequences, with less than 20% found just once. Uncontrolled infection, other autoimmune disease, pregnancy or lactation led to exclusion. The source of the PBMCs was 8 to 10 ml of fresh peripheral blood.

The TCR was taken from a woman in her forties or fifties with Graves' hyperthyroidism. The V call is TRBV3-1, the J call TRBJ1-5; no clear D gene. Sequenced sample: blood. CDR3 loop: CASSQEKTDPRVHQPQHF. The CDR3 coding sequence is TGTGCCAGCAGCCAAGAGAAGACGGACCCACGAGTCCATCAGCCCCAGCATTTT.